This entry is about one TCR beta chain. No antigen is known for it. Base qualities are missing; no much larger clone stands one base away. The immunoSEQ assay was used to generate TCR beta chain sequences from genomic DNA. For the original study's pipeline: CDR3 sequences not starting with the conserved framework cysteine at position 104 were manually removed. To get clonality, the normalized Shannon's Diversity Index was subtracted from one, giving values from 0 (maximal diversity) to 1 (oligoclonal). Chi-squared comparison-of-proportions tests assessed whether the same CDR3 differed in frequency between samples, such as brain versus blood. Public clonotypes were identified by searching immuneACCESS, and similarity to known antiviral clonotypes was assessed with the VDJdb browser. Entries here come from immuneACCESS through TCRdb and include only in-frame sequences with V and J called. Some clones fail to appear in such tables; in the studies checked, an unresolved V gene covers under half of the shortfall, and the cause of the remainder is unknown. The V and J calls and clone size come from that table; D and trimming were worked out from the DNA. Recorded for this sample are approximately 40,000 clones; 80% to 95% of them occurred a single time. In total, the top ten clones hold 6.3% of the sample.

The data derive from a study of brain T cells in children with intractable seizures listed by TCRdb under 2021. Describing the broader study: Resected brain tissue from 53 pediatric epilepsy surgery cases was initially screened for immune gene transcripts with a NanoString immunology panel. Among the approximately 12 selected surgery cases, eight also had pre-surgery blood sequenced, leaving four with brain tissue only. The study at large found these results: Because pre- and post-surgery blood were sequenced to different depths, clones absent from the pre-surgery sample may reflect undersampling. The patients' HCMV serostatus was not known, and viral specificity was inferred solely from CDR3 sequence similarity.

Including cysteine and phenylalanine, the CDR3 has 11 amino acids. Solely the CDR3 DNA is kept, with 33 bases framed from the first base. Looking up the germline V gene (reference sequence) yields CDR1 DFQATT and CDR2 SNEGSKA. The germline V and J ends show losses of 5 bases and 3 bases respectively, and no gene match explains 0 bases of the junction. Reading the label with the study, this specimen's time point is: resected brain tissue, or blood drawn just prior to surgery. The surgery cases with the highest brain T cell transcript signatures were chosen for TCR beta chain sequencing of brain tissue, and also of blood when blood was available. Before surgery, the patients had been given at least one anti-epileptic drug. The TCR-sequenced patients were children whose drug-resistant epilepsy was caused by tuberous sclerosis complex, focal cortical dysplasia, Rasmussen encephalitis or hemimegalencephaly. The Monarch genomic DNA purification kit was used to extract bulk genomic DNA from unsorted brain tissue and whole blood.

Here the chain combines TRBV20-1 and TRBJ1-2; a stretch of 7 junction bases matches TRBD1. Source: peripheral blood, taken at surgery. This TCR derives from a girl aged 2-15 years with tuberous sclerosis and intractable seizures. The CDR3 protein sequence reads: CSAGTDYGYTF. Read as DNA, the sequence is TGCAGTGCTGGGACAGACTATGGCTACACCTTC.